Listed here is a single T cell receptor (beta chain). Its matching antigen is unknown. Assay used: immunoSEQ multiplex PCR; TCRdb lists only in-frame clones, some missing. Of around 150,000 clones in the sample, around 95% are singletons; the top ten hold approximately 0.58%. This entry belongs to a study of T cell responses to AZD1222 COVID-19 vaccine. Study background: Pooled in the analysis were second doses at about 4 or about 12 weeks.

Study-wide results and limits: The study found vaccine-associated CD4 TCRs spanning spike, dominant at 160-218 and 743-854.

CDR1 and CDR2 (germline): GTSNPN, SVGIG (reference sequence). The CDR3 totals 11 residues. The germline V and J ends were trimmed by 3 bases and 9 bases, with 10 bases remaining between them. This clonotype was sampled from an adult in good health. The specimen comprised peripheral blood, sampled on day 0 of AZD1222 vaccination. The genes are TRBV30 and TRBJ2-3; D unresolved. The CDR3 region is CAWRLLGTQYF. The CDR3 bases are TGTGCCTGGAGACTGCTCGGCACGCAGTATTTT.